A selection of T cell receptor beta chains follows, all from one sample in a study of T cells in Graves' hyperthyroidism and ophthalmopathy. One entry per CDR3 protein results from TCRdb running MiXCR on the multiplex PCR reads. The profile covers 540,000 or so distinct CDR3 sequences, with less than 20% appearing a single time and around 6.6% taken by the ten largest. Sequencing used blood. The source is a woman younger than 45 with Graves' hyperthyroidism. Both conserved end residues are trimmed from each CDR3. The D gene is left open where the match is weak.

d_gene,j_gene,v_gene,CDR3aa
TRBD2,TRBJ2-3,TRBV4-2,ASSQEGLADTQY
-,TRBJ1-2,TRBV12-3/TRBV12-4,ASGLAPSLRGRYGYT
TRBD1,TRBJ1-1,TRBV9,ASSATGGLNTEAF
-,TRBJ2-3,TRBV6-1,ASSREPGTGADTQY
-,TRBJ2-4,TRBV11-2,ASSAPKAKNIQY
-,TRBJ2-5,TRBV30,AWNGIGEETQY
-,TRBJ2-7,TRBV7-9,ASSHPSYEQY
-,TRBJ2-2,TRBV11-3,ASSGRGSGELF
TRBD1,TRBJ2-3,TRBV5-1,ASSVGLTGGSDTQY
-,TRBJ2-1,TRBV13,ASSLSRNVEQF
TRBD2,TRBJ2-3,TRBV7-2,ASSPGTSGNTDTQY